This T cell receptor (beta chain) comes out of a study of cytomegalovirus exposure and HLA in healthy donors. The study's findings and limits: The classifier reportedly diagnosed cytomegalovirus status with high specificity and sensitivity. Researchers reported in a later analysis that common viral pathogens appeared linked to several top clusters. Overall, approximately 180 TCR beta chains were annotated as cytomegalovirus-associated.

The primer mix had 60 Vbeta and 13 Jbeta primers. In the original processing: An analysis performed later counted about 80 million unique TCR beta chains (around 9.9 million of them shared). TCRdb's copy holds only in-frame clones and misses some; the assay was immunoSEQ multiplex PCR. V and J calls plus clone size are reproduced from that table; the DNA served to infer D and trimming. Of some 200,000 clones in the sample, more than 80% were seen once. Comments on this clone: Its antigen remains unknown.

V was clipped by 5 bases and J by 0 bases; unmatched bases: 9. Germline CDR1 is SEHNR and CDR2 is FQNEAQ (reference sequence). The CDR3 has 16 amino acids. The sequencing sample was made of PBMCs. This clonotype originated in a woman aged 45-65 years in good health and CMV-seropositive. The rearrangement links TRBV7-9 to TRBJ1-1, with TRBD1 identical over 7 bases. The CDR3 bases are TGTGCCAGCAGCCCCAAAAGGGGACAGATGAACACTGAAGCTTTCTTT. This codes for CASSPKRGQMNTEAFF.